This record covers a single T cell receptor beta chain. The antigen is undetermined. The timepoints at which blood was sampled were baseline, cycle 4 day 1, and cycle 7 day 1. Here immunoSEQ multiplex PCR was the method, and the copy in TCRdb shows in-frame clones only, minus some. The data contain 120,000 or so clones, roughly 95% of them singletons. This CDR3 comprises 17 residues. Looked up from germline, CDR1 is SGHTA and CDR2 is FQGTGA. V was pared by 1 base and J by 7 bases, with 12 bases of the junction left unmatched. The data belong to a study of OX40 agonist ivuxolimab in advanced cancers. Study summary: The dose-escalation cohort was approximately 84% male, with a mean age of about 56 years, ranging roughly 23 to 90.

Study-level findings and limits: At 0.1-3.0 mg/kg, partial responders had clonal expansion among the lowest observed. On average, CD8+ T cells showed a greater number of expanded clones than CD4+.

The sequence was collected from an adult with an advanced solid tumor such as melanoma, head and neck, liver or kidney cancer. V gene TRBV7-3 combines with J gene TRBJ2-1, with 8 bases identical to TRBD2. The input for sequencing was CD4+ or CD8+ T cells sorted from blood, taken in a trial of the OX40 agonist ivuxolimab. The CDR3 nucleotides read TGTGCCAGCAGCTTAAATGGAGGGGCGGGAGGTCAGAATGAGCAGTTCTTC. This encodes CASSLNGGAGGQNEQFF.